This T cell receptor (beta chain) was identified in a study of shared clonotypes between healthy human individuals. Healthy HIV-negative adults without recent acute infections or vaccinations served as donors. The germline gives CDR1 LGHNA, CDR2 YNFKEQ. This CDR3 contains 16 residues. The germline V and J ends were trimmed by 3 bases and 5 bases, with 16 bases remaining between them. Clones were read by immunoSEQ multiplex PCR, and TCRdb kept only the in-frame ones, dropping some. The sample holds fewer than 600,000 clones, around three quarters seen once. Specimen: PBMCs. The chain is built from TRBV4-2 and TRBJ1-4; D gene uncertain. The TCR sequence derives from a middle-aged woman in good health. Some clones in this sample may be carry-over from other donors' samples. DNA of the CDR3: TGTGCCAGCAGCCAGGAAAGGACGGTAGCAAATGAAAAACTGTTTTTT. It encodes CASSQERTVANEKLFF.